Below are 30 T cell receptor beta chains sequenced from a single sample in a study of T cell responses to AZD1222 COVID-19 vaccine (dated by TCRdb to 2020 to 2022). Libraries were prepared through the immunoSEQ multiplex PCR assay. TCRdb obtained this table from immuneACCESS and retained in-frame rearrangements with V and J assigned. These tables miss some clones; where compared with another copy, unresolved V genes account for less than half of the shortfall, and the remainder is unexplained. In all, the sample holds around 60,000 clones, and around nine tenths of those were seen once. Together, the top ten hold 4% to 5% of the sample. Read against the paper, the sample's time point label means: baseline before first vaccination. The starting material was peripheral blood, obtained on day 0 of AZD1222 vaccination. The origin of the receptors is an adult in good health.

The rearrangement joins TRBV10-2 to TRBJ2-1, with TRBD2 matching over 11 bases. CDR3 length equals 13 residues. Germline V gene lookup returns CDR1 WSHSY and CDR2 SAAADI. Trimming removed 7 bases from V and 10 bases from J; junction bases left unmatched: 6. CDR3 residues: CASISGGAREQFF. The CDR3 coding sequence is TGCGCCAGCATTAGCGGGGGGGCCCGGGAGCAGTTCTTC.

The V call is TRBV30, the J call TRBJ1-2; a possible D gene is TRBD1 (5 bases). The germline V gene has CDR1 GTSNPN and CDR2 SVGIG (reference sequence). CDR3 length equals 12 residues. Trimming shortened V by 4 bases and J by 7 bases, and 13 bases separated the two germline ends. The CDR3 reads CAWTSGSLGYTF. The CDR3 region has the DNA TGTGCCTGGACTTCAGGGTCCCTTGGCTACACCTTC.

CDR3 region: CASSLYLRATDEQFF. The DNA of the CDR3 is TGTGCCAGCAGTTTATACCTCCGGGCAACGGATGAGCAGTTCTTC. The genes are TRBV27 and TRBJ2-1; D gene unclear. V lost 1 base and J 8 bases, leaving 15 bases between the germline ends. Germline V gene sequence: CDR1 MNHEY, CDR2 SMNVEV (reference sequence). The CDR3 loop spans 15 amino acids.

The V call is TRBV5-4, the J call TRBJ1-2; D is perhaps TRBD1 (5 bases). The CDR3 runs 18 residues. Germline V lookup: CDR1 SGHNT, CDR2 YYREEE (reference sequence). Between the trimmed V and J ends, which lost 4 bases and 1 base, there was a span of 23 bases. Written as DNA, the CDR3 is TGTGCCAGCAGCGCTTTCGGCGGGGGTGGCGTTGGTAACTATGGCTACACCTTC. Its protein product is CASSAFGGGGVGNYGYTF.

The DNA of the CDR3 is TGTGCCAGCAGTGGTTTCAGGGGTACTGAAGCTTTCTTT. It encodes CASSGFRGTEAFF. The chain joins TRBV2 to TRBJ1-1, with a weak D call TRBD1 (6 bases). The CDR3 has 13 amino acids. The germline V gene has CDR1 SNHLY and CDR2 FYNNEI. Trimming pared 4 bases from V and 5 bases from J, leaving 11 bases between.

The rearrangement uses TRBV5-1 and TRBJ1-4; TRBD1 matches at 7 bases. The germline gives CDR1 SGHRS, CDR2 YFSETQ. V gave up 0 bases and J gave up 5 bases; unmatched junction bases: 7. The CDR3 totals 16 residues. CDR3 sequence reads: CASSLEGQLVNEKLFF. CDR3 nucleotides: TGCGCCAGCAGCTTGGAGGGACAGTTGGTCAATGAAAAACTGTTTTTT.

The chain recombines TRBV5-1 with TRBJ1-6; D unclear. CDR1 and CDR2 (germline): SGHRS, YFSETQ. CDR3 length equals 14 residues. V was shortened by 0 bases and J by 7 bases, with 8 bases between the two germline ends. CDR3 sequence: CASSLGQENSPLHF. The CDR3 DNA reads TGCGCCAGCAGCTTGGGGCAGGAGAATTCACCCCTCCACTTT.

This chain uses TRBV3-1 (or the pseudogene TRBV3-2) with TRBJ2-7; 7 bases align to TRBD2. The CDR3 is made up of 15 amino acids. V trimming: 1 base; J trimming: 0 bases; junction bases outside the gene matches: 3. Looked up from germline, CDR1 is LGHDT and CDR2 is YNNKEL (reference sequence). CDR3 bases: TGTGCCAGCAGCCAAGCAGCGGGAAGCTCCTACGAGCAGTACTTC. It yields the protein CASSQAAGSSYEQYF.

This chain uses TRBV28 with TRBJ2-7; a possible D gene is TRBD2 (6 bases). CDR1 is MDHEN and CDR2 is SYDVKM in the germline V gene. The V gene lost 2 bases and the J gene lost 7 bases, with 18 bases spanning the gap. CDR3 length: 15 amino acids. The CDR3 DNA reads TGTGCCAGCAGTTTAGGCGGGGCCGGTGCTTGGGAGCAGTACTTC. This translates into CASSLGGAGAWEQYF.

V gene TRBV19 combines with J gene TRBJ1-1, with TRBD1 identical over 11 bases. Germline V gives CDR1 LNHDA, CDR2 SQIVND (reference sequence). Trimming at V came to 3 bases and at J to 5 bases, leaving 5 bases not matched to a gene. CDR3 size: 15 residues. CDR3 residues: CASSIRGTGGTEAFF. CDR3 nucleotide sequence: TGTGCCAGTAGTATCCGCGGGACAGGGGGAACTGAAGCTTTCTTT.

The genes are TRBV12-5 and TRBJ1-1; TRBD1 matches 7 bases. CDR3 length: 12 residues. Germline-derived CDR1 and CDR2 are LGHNT and FRNRAP. V was pared by 4 bases and J by 11 bases, with 7 bases of the junction left unmatched. CDR3 nucleotide sequence: TGTGCTAGTGGTTCCCTGACAGGGACGGCTTTCTTT. Its translation: CASGSLTGTAFF.

The V gene is TRBV12-5, the J gene TRBJ1-5, with D maybe TRBD1 (6 bases). The V end lost 1 base, the J end lost 4 bases, and 17 bases lay between the germline ends. This CDR3 has 17 residues. The V gene's germline CDR1 is LGHNT and CDR2 FRNRAP. CDR3: CASGLAQPRGRNQPQHF. In DNA form, the CDR3 reads TGTGCTAGTGGTTTGGCCCAACCGAGGGGGAGGAATCAGCCCCAGCATTTT.

J is TRBJ2-2 and V is TRBV25-1; D tentatively fits TRBD1 or TRBD2 (7 bases each). The CDR3 covers 17 residues. The ends were cut back, 3 bases at V and 5 bases at J, with 19 bases in the middle. Germline V gives CDR1 MGHDK, CDR2 SYGVNS. DNA of the CDR3: TGTGCCAGCAGTGAGCCCCCGGGGAGGGGGCGGACCGGGGAGCTGTTTTTT. This translates into CASSEPPGRGRTGELFF.

The chain uses TRBV5-1 and TRBJ1-1; D not certain. Germline lookup yields CDR1 SGHRS and CDR2 YFSETQ. The CDR3 is 11 residues long. The ends were cut back, 5 bases at V and 6 bases at J, with 8 bases in the middle. The CDR3 spells CASRGAAEAFF. The CDR3 nucleotides read TGCGCCAGCAGGGGTGCCGCTGAAGCTTTCTTT.

The chain carries TRBV7-3 and TRBJ2-5; 8 bases are shared with TRBD2. Losses at the gene ends were 1 base for V and 4 bases for J; bases not matched to a gene: 8. The CDR3 has 16 residues. Germline values: CDR1 SGHTA, CDR2 FQGTGA. The CDR3 protein is CASSLNFRGGRETQYF. The CDR3, as DNA: TGTGCCAGCAGCTTAAACTTCCGGGGGGGCCGAGAGACCCAGTACTTC. Complete variable domain (other parts from reference TRBV7-3 and TRBJ2-5): GAGVSQTPSNKVTEKGKYVELRCDPISGHTALYWYRQSLGQGPEFLIYFQGTGAADDSGLPNDRFFAVRPEGSVSTLKIQRTERGDSAVYLCASSLNFRGGRETQYFGPGTRLLVL.

J is TRBJ1-1 and V is TRBV5-1; D may be TRBD1 (5 bases). V lost 0 bases and J 1 base, leaving 10 bases between the germline ends. Germline loops: CDR1 SGHRS, CDR2 YFSETQ. The CDR3 runs to 15 residues. Here the CDR3 reads CASSLEGPPNTEAFF. DNA of the CDR3: TGCGCCAGCAGCTTGGAGGGACCCCCGAACACTGAAGCTTTCTTT.

V usage is TRBV2 and J usage is TRBJ1-4, with TRBD1 identical over 7 bases. Trimming at V came to 6 bases and at J to 8 bases, leaving 9 bases not matched to a gene. CDR3 size: 14 residues. Germline V gives CDR1 SNHLY, CDR2 FYNNEI. CDR3 nucleotides: TGTGCCAGCAGCCAACAGGGGATGAGGGAAAAACTGTTTTTT. Protein product: CASSQQGMREKLFF.

This chain uses TRBV2 with TRBJ2-7, with D perhaps TRBD1 (6 bases). This CDR3 comprises 16 residues. Deletions cut 6 bases from V and 7 bases from J, with 25 bases between. The V gene's germline CDR1 is SNHLY and CDR2 FYNNEI. CDR3 region: CASRQQGLQGLGEQYF. The CDR3 bases are TGTGCCAGCAGGCAACAAGGGTTACAGGGTCTCGGGGAGCAGTACTTC.

Here the CDR3 DNA reads TGCGCCAGCAGCCATGCGGACTCCTATAATTCACCCCTCCACTTT. Residues: CASSHADSYNSPLHF. The chain is built from TRBV4-1 and TRBJ1-6; unclear D gene. V gave up 3 bases and J gave up 0 bases, with 6 bases separating them. In germline, CDR1 is MGHRA, CDR2 YSYEKL. The length of the CDR3 is 15 residues.

The V gene is TRBV2, the J gene TRBJ2-5; TRBD1 aligns across 7 bases. CDR3 length equals 17 residues. The germline V gene encodes CDR1 SNHLY and CDR2 FYNNEI. After removal of 6 bases from V and 5 bases from J, the junction contained 18 bases not matched to a gene. CDR3 sequence: CASRPVGDSVYRETQYF. Written as DNA, the CDR3 is TGTGCCAGCAGGCCCGTGGGGGACAGCGTCTACCGGGAGACCCAGTACTTC.

The V gene is TRBV4-1, the J gene TRBJ2-2, with a weak D call TRBD1 (6 bases). Trimming removed 4 bases at V and 4 bases at J, with 13 bases between. Germline CDR1 reads MGHRA; CDR2 reads YSYEKL. The CDR3 sequence is 15 residues long. The CDR3 loop reads CASSRTGTSTGELFF. The CDR3 DNA reads as TGCGCCAGCAGCCGGACCGGGACATCCACCGGGGAGCTGTTTTTT.

The chain couples TRBV3-1 (or the pseudogene TRBV3-2) to TRBJ1-3, with a tentative D call TRBD1 (5 bases). The CDR3 runs 14 residues. The ends were cut back, 1 base at V and 3 bases at J, with 7 bases in the middle. CDR1 is LGHDT, CDR2 YNNKEL, per germline (reference sequence). CDR3 region: CASSQGQFGNTIYF. CDR3 DNA: TGTGCCAGCAGCCAAGGACAGTTTGGAAACACCATATATTTT.

The chain uses TRBV7-9 and TRBJ2-7; D is unresolved. This CDR3 spans 15 amino acids. CDR1 and CDR2 from the germline V gene are SEHNR and FQNEAQ (reference sequence). V was cut by 1 base and J by 5 bases, with 15 bases left in between. This CDR3 reads CASSLEFGPRDEQYF. CDR3 DNA: TGTGCCAGCAGCTTAGAGTTTGGACCCCGGGACGAGCAGTACTTC.

The J gene is TRBJ2-3, the V gene TRBV19; D ambiguous. Germline V CDR1 and CDR2: LNHDA, SQIVND (reference sequence). V gave up 0 bases and J gave up 3 bases, with 4 bases separating them. The length of the CDR3 is 13 residues. This chain's CDR3 is CASSIEMTDTQYF. CDR3 bases: TGTGCCAGTAGTATAGAGATGACAGATACGCAGTATTTT.

This sequence joins TRBV30 and TRBJ1-4, with a weak D call TRBD1 (5 bases). The V end was cut by 0 bases, the J end by 7 bases, with 6 bases between. From germline, CDR1 is GTSNPN and CDR2 SVGIG (reference sequence). The CDR3 is made up of 12 amino acids. As DNA, the CDR3 is TGTGCCTGGAGTGTAGGGGTTGAAAAACTGTTTTTT. Encoded protein: CAWSVGVEKLFF.

V and J are TRBV5-1 and TRBJ1-6; a weak D match, TRBD1 (5 bases). V was shortened by 1 base and J by 7 bases, with 15 bases between the two germline ends. The CDR3 covers 16 residues. Germline values: CDR1 SGHRS, CDR2 YFSETQ. CDR3 in DNA: TGCGCCAGCAGCTTGACAGTCAGGGATTTGAATTCACCCCTCCACTTT. This translates into CASSLTVRDLNSPLHF.

The CDR3 nucleotides read TGTGCTAGTGGTCAATCACGGACAGGGGGGGATAACACTGAAGCTTTCTTT. This gives the protein CASGQSRTGGDNTEAFF. The genes are TRBV12-5 and TRBJ1-1; 10 nucleotides line up with TRBD1. Germline V CDR1 and CDR2: LGHNT, FRNRAP. The trim removed 5 bases at V and 2 bases at J, leaving 11 bases unmatched. CDR3 length equals 17 residues.

The sample holds a few counts of this clone. V and J are TRBV2 and TRBJ2-3, with D perhaps TRBD2 (7 bases). V gave up 4 bases and J gave up 5 bases, with 16 bases separating them. CDR3 length equals 15 residues. Per germline, CDR1 SNHLY and CDR2 FYNNEI. In nucleotides, the CDR3 is TGTGCCAGCAGTGCCCGGGGGGCCAGGGGAGATACGCAGTATTTT. It specifies CASSARGARGDTQYF.

V usage is TRBV7-8 and J usage is TRBJ2-3; D is ambiguous. The CDR3 spans 17 residues. V was cut by 6 bases and J by 2 bases, with 21 bases left in between. CDR1 SGHVS and CDR2 FQNEAQ come from the germline V gene. CDR3 DNA: TGTGCCAGCAGTAGTCAGCCCCAGTATCTGATCACAGATACGCAGTATTTT. Amino acids: CASSSQPQYLITDTQYF.

The V and J genes are TRBV7-3 and TRBJ2-7, with D possibly being TRBD2 (5 bases). The V and J ends lost 4 bases and 6 bases respectively, with 13 bases between them. The CDR3 has 13 residues. Germline values: CDR1 SGHTA, CDR2 FQGTGA. CDR3 DNA: TGTGCCAGCAGCTCCGGTTTTGGGAGCGAGCAGTACTTC. Its protein product is CASSSGFGSEQYF.